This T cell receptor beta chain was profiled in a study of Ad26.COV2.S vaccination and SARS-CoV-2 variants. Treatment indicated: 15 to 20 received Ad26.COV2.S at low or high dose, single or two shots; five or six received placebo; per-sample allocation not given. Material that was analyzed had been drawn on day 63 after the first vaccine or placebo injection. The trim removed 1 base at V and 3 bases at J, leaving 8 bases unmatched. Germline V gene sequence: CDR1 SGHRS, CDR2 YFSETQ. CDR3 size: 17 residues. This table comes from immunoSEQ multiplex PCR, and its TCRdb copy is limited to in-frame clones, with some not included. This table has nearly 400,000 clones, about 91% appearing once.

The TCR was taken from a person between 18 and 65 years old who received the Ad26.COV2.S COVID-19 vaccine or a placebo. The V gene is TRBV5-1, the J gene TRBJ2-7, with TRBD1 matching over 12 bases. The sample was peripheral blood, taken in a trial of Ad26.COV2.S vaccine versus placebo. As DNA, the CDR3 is TGCGCCAGCAGCTTGAGGGGACAGGGGGCCAAGGTCTACGAGCAGTACTTC. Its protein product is CASSLRGQGAKVYEQYF.